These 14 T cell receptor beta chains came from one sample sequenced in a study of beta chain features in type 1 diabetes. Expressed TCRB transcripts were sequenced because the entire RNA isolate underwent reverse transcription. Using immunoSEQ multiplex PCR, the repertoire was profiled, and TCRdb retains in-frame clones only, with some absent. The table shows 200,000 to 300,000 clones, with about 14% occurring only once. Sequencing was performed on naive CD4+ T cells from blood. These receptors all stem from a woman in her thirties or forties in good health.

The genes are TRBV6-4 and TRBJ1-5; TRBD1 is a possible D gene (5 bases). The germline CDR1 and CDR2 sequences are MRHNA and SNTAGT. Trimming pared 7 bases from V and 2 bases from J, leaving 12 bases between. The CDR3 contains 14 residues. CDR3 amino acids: CASMGGDRNQPQHF. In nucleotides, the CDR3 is TGTGCCAGCATGGGGGGGGATCGCAATCAGCCCCAGCATTTT.

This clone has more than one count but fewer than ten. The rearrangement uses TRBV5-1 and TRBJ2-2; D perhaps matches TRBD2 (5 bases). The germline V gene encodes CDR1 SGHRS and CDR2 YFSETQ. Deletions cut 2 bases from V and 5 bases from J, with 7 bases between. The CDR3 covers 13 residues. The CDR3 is CASSLRETGELFF. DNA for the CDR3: TGCGCCAGCAGCTTACGGGAAACCGGGGAGCTGTTTTTT. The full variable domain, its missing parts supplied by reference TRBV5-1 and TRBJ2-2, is KAGVTQTPRYLIKTRGQQVTLSCSPISGHRSVSWYQQTPGQGLQFLFEYFSETQRNKGNFPGRFSGRQFSNSRSEMNVSTLELGDSALYLCASSLRETGELFFGEGSRLTVL.

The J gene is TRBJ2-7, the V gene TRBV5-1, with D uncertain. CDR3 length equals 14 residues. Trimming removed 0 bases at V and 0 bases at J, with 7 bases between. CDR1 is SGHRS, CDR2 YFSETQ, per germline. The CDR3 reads CASSLAQISYEQYF. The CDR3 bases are TGCGCCAGCAGCTTGGCCCAGATCTCCTACGAGCAGTACTTC.

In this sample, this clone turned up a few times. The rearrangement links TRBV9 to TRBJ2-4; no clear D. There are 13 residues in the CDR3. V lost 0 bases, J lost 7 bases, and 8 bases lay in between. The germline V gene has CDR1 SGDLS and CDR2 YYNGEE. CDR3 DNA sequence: TGTGCCAGCAGCGTAGCTCACGGGAACATTCAGTACTTC. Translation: CASSVAHGNIQYF.

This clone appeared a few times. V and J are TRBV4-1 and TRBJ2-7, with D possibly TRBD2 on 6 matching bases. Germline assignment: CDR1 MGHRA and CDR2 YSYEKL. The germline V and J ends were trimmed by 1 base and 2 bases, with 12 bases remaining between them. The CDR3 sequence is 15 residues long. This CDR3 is CASSQVRAGPYEQYF. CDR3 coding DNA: TGCGCCAGCAGCCAAGTAAGAGCGGGCCCCTACGAGCAGTACTTC.

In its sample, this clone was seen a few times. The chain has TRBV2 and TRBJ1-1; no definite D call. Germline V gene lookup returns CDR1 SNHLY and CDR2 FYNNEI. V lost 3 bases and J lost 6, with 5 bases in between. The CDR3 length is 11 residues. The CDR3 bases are TGTGCCAGCAGTGATTATGCTGAAGCTTTCTTT. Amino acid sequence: CASSDYAEAFF.

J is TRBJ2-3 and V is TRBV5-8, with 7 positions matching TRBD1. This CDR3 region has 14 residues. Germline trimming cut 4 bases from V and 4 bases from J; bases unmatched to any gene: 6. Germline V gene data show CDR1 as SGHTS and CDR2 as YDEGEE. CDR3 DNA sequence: TGTGCCAGCAGCCCCGACAGGGTACCAGATACGCAGTATTTT. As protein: CASSPDRVPDTQYF.

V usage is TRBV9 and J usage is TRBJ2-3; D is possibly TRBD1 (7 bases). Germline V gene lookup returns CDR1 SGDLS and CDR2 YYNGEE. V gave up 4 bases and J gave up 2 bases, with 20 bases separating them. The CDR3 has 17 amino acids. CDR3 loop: CASSRDGGQIVTDTQYF. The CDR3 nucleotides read TGTGCCAGCAGCCGAGACGGGGGACAGATTGTCACAGATACGCAGTATTTT. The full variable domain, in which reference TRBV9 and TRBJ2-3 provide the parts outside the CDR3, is DSGVTQTPKHLITATGQRVTLRCSPRSGDLSVYWYQQSLDQGLQFLIQYYNGEERAKGNILERFSAQQFPDLHSELNLSSLELGDSALYFCASSRDGGQIVTDTQYFGPGTRLTVL.

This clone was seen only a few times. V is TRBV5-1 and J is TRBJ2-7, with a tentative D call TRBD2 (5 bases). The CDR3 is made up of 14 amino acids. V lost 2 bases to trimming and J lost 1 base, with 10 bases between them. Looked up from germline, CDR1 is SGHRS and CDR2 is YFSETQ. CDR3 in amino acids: CASSFSGTSYEQYF. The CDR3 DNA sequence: TGCGCCAGCAGCTTCAGCGGAACATCCTACGAGCAGTACTTC.

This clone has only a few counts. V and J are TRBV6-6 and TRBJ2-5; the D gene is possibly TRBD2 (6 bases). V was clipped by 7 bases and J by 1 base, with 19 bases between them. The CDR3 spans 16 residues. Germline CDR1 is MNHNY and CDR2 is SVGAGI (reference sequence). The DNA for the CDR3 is TGTGCCAGCACCACCCTAGCCCTAGCGAGCCAAGAGACCCAGTACTTC. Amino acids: CASTTLALASQETQYF.

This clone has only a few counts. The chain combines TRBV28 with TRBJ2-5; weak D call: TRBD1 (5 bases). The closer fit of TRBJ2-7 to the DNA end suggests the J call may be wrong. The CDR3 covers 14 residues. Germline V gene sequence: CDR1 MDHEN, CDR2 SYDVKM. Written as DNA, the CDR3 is TGTGCCAGCAGCCCTCCCGACAGTTACTACGAGCAGTACTTC. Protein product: CASSPPDSYYEQYF.

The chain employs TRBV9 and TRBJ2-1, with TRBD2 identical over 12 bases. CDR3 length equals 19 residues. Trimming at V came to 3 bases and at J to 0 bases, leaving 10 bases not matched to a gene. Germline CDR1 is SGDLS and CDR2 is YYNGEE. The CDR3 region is CASSGPLAGGLRSYNEQFF. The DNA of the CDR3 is TGTGCCAGCAGCGGACCTCTAGCGGGGGGGCTCCGCTCCTACAATGAGCAGTTCTTC.

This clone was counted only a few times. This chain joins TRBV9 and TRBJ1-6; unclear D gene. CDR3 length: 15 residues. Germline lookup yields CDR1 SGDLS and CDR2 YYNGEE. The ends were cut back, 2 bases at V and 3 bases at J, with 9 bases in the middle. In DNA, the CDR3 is TGTGCCAGCAGCGTCGGGATGAACTATAATTCACCCCTCCACTTT. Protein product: CASSVGMNYNSPLHF.

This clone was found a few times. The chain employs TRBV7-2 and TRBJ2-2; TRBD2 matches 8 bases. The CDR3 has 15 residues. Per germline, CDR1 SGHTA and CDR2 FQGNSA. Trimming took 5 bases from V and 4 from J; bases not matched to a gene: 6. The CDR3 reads CASSVLAGPTGELFF. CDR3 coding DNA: TGTGCCAGCAGCGTCCTAGCGGGCCCCACCGGGGAGCTGTTTTTT.